This record looks at one TCR beta chain sequence and its context. Its specificity is not known. The germline V gene encodes CDR1 MNHNS and CDR2 SASEGT. The CDR3 contains 13 residues. The J segment lost 12 bases and the V segment lost 4 bases, leaving 12 bases of the junction unmatched. The data were obtained in a study of cytomegalovirus exposure and HLA in healthy donors. Study-level information: Researchers found that under 90% of fewer than 450 genotyped donors fell within the Caucasian-associated ancestry cluster. The study's findings and limits: In an earlier analysis, in 620 or so donors, most V segments appeared productive either ~87% or ~30% of the time. Sequencing probably produced one cluster of sequence variants that were highly shared. Reportedly, a later analysis found an Asian-associated ancestry cluster had fewer N-insertions than the roughly 700-donor mean.

A multiplex PCR was run with 60 Vbeta primers and 13 Jbeta primers. Clones were read by immunoSEQ multiplex PCR, and TCRdb kept only the in-frame ones, dropping some. This sample has around 150,000 clones, with 70% found just once. The sample taken for sequencing was PBMCs. The chain links TRBV6-1 to TRBJ2-7; 7 nucleotides match TRBD1. The source is a man in his late teens or twenties in good health and CMV-seropositive. CDR3 sequence (DNA): TGTGCCAGCAGTGGCCCCACCGGACAGGCATCGTACGTC. Its protein product is CASSGPTGQASYV.